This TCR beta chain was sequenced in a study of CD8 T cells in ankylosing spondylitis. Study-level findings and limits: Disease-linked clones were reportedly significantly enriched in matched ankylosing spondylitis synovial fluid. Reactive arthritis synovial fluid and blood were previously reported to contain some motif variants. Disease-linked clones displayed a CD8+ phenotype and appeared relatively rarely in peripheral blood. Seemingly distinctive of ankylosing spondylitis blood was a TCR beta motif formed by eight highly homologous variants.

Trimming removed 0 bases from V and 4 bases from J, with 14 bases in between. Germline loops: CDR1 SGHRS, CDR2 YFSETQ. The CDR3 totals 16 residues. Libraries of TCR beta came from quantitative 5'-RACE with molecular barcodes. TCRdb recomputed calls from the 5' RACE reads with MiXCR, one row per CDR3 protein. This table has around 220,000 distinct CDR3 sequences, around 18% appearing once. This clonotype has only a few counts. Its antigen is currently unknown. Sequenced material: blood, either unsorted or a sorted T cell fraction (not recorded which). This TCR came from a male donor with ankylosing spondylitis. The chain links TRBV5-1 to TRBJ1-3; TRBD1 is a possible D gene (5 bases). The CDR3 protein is CASSLAVGVGGNTIYF. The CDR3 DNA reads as TGCGCCAGCAGCTTGGCCGTAGGGGTCGGCGGAAACACCATATATTTT.